This T cell receptor (beta chain) comes out of a study of shared clonotypes between healthy human individuals. Study-level information: Researchers assigned three CD4 naive, three CD4 memory, two CD8 naive and one CD8 memory plate to each donor.

Overall study findings and caveats: The study found lower generation probabilities in non-shared clonotypes than in those shared by all four donors. Few donors limited the genetic and exposure-history diversity represented.

With regard to this clone: What it binds is unknown.

At deep level, the assay was performed. Only in-frame clones appear in the TCRdb table, and some are missing; sequencing was by immunoSEQ multiplex PCR. The sample lists millions of clones, approximately 93% occurring once. The CDR3 is 16 amino acids. Looked up from germline, CDR1 is SGHVS and CDR2 is FQNEAQ. V shed 5 bases and J shed 7 bases, with 23 bases lying between them. The chain employs TRBV7-8 and TRBJ1-2, with a possible D match to TRBD1 (6 bases). The sample consisted of naive CD4+ T cells from PBMCs. Documented subset: CD45RA+ positively selected. The TCR was taken from a man between 18 and 35 years old in good health. Some clones in this sample may be carry-over from other donors' samples. DNA of the CDR3: TGTGCCAGCAGCCCCCGCGTTTCCGGGGGCCAGGGTGGCTACACCTTC. This encodes CASSPRVSGGQGGYTF.